The clone carrying this T cell receptor beta chain was counted only a few times. The V gene lost 3 bases and the J gene lost 4 bases, with 10 bases spanning the gap. This CDR3 has 14 amino acids. Germline V gene sequence: CDR1 KGHDR, CDR2 SFDVKD. This entry comes from a study of T-cell memory formation after mild COVID-19. TCRdb used MiXCR to reprocess the 5' RACE reads, holding one entry per CDR3 protein. The data show 300,000 to 350,000 distinct CDR3 sequences, 19% seen once. Sequencing was performed on PBMCs or a T cell subset sorted from them (not recorded which). This sequence was found in a man younger than 30 who had mild COVID-19 (a few samples of this study predate the infection). Cell type and time point are not known. This chain uses TRBV24-1 with TRBJ2-3, with D perhaps matching TRBD1 (5 bases). The CDR3 spells CATSDNQGADTQYF. As DNA, the CDR3 is TGTGCCACCAGTGATAACCAGGGCGCAGATACGCAGTATTTT.